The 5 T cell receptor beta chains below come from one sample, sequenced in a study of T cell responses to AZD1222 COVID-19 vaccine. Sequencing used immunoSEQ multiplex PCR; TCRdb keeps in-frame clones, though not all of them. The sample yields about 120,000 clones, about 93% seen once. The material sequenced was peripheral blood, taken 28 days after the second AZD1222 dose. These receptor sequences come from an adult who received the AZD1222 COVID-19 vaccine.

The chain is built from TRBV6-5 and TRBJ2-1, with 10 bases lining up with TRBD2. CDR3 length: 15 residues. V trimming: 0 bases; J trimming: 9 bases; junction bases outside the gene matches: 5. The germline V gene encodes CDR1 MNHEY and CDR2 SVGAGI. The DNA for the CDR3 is TGTGCCAGCAGTTACTCGATAGCGGGAGGTGTTGAGCAGTTCTTC. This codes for CASSYSIAGGVEQFF.

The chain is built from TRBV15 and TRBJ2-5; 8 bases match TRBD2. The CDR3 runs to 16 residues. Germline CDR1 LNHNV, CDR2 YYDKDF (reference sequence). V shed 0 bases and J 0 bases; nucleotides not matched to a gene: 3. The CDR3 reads CATSREGSGNQETQYF. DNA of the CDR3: TGTGCCACCAGCAGAGAAGGTAGCGGGAACCAAGAGACCCAGTACTTC.

The CDR3 here is CASSPHYEQYF. As DNA, the CDR3 is TGTGCCAGCAGCCCACACTACGAGCAGTACTTC. V usage is TRBV7-2 and J usage is TRBJ2-7; D not certain. This CDR3 spans 11 amino acids. The V gene's germline CDR1 is SGHTA and CDR2 FQGNSA. V was pared by 5 bases and J by 3 bases, with 5 bases between.

DNA of the CDR3: TGCGCCAGCAGCCTTCAACCGGGACAGGGGAGAGATACGCAGTATTTT. This encodes CASSLQPGQGRDTQYF. The J gene is TRBJ2-3, the V gene TRBV4-1; 10 positions match TRBD1. The CDR3 totals 16 residues. From germline, CDR1 is MGHRA and CDR2 YSYEKL. V shed 4 bases, J shed 5 bases, and the junction held 9 bases outside the gene matches.

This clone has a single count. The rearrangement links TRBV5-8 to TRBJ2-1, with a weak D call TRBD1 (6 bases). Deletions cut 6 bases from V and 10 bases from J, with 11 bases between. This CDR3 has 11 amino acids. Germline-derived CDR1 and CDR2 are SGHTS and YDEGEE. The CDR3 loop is CASNQRGEQFF. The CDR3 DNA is TGTGCCAGCAACCAAAGGGGGGAGCAGTTCTTC.